The 13 T cell receptor beta chains below all came from one sample that was sequenced in a study of regulatory T cells in long-lasting Graves disease. Libraries of TCR beta came from iRepertoire HTBI primers plus Arm-PCR of CDR3 regions. MiXCR, applied by TCRdb to the multiplex PCR reads, yields one record per CDR3 protein. The repertoire holds a few hundred thousand distinct CDR3 sequences, with 18% as singletons. Documented time point: newly diagnosed GD, antithyroid drugs for less than 3 months. Generation of the TCR library employed RNA extracted from PBMCs. These data were also reused for a study on T cells in Graves' hyperthyroidism and ophthalmopathy.

The specimen comprised peripheral blood mononuclear cells (PBMCs), sampled at new diagnosis, from a patient treated with antithyroid drugs. The receptors were sampled from a woman under 40 with Graves disease.

This clonotype has ten or more counts. This rearrangement joins TRBV6-1 to TRBJ1-5; TRBD1 is a possible D gene (6 bases). CDR3 length: 14 amino acids. V was cut by 4 bases and J by 7 bases, with 14 bases left in between. Germline V gene lookup returns CDR1 MNHNS and CDR2 SASEGT. The CDR3 region is CASSGGSRGQPQHF. For the CDR3, the DNA is TGTGCCAGCAGTGGAGGCAGCAGGGGCCAGCCCCAGCATTTT.

Comments on this clonotype: Being one base from a much bigger clone, this may be a read error. The chain has TRBV6-1 and TRBJ1-5; maybe TRBD1 (6 bases). This CDR3 spans 14 amino acids. Germline V gene data show CDR1 as MNHNS and CDR2 as SASEGT. This CDR3 reads CVSSQGGTNQPQHF. The CDR3 DNA reads TGTGTCAGCAGCCAAGGGGGTACAAATCAGCCCCAGCATTTT.

With regard to this clonotype: Given a much more abundant clone one base away, this may be a read error. The chain carries TRBV7-9 and TRBJ2-7, with 9 positions matching TRBD2. The CDR3 has 17 amino acids. Trimming took 1 base from V and 7 from J; bases not matched to a gene: 14. The germline CDR1 and CDR2 sequences are SEHNR and FQNEAQ (reference sequence). CDR3 bases: TGTGCCAGCAGCTTAGAAGCTGGACTAGCGTACTACAATGAGCAGTACTTC. Residues: CASSLEAGLAYYNEQYF.

In this sample, this clonotype turned up many times. The gene calls are TRBV6-1 and TRBJ1-5; D is unresolved. Trimming shortened V by 4 bases and J by 4 bases, and 8 bases separated the two germline ends. In germline, CDR1 is MNHNS, CDR2 SASEGT. The CDR3 length is 13 residues. Written as DNA, the CDR3 is TGTGCCAGCAGTGGACGGGAAAATCAGCCCCAGCATTTT. Protein product: CASSGRENQPQHF.

This clonotype was recorded only once. The chain recombines TRBV11-2 with TRBJ2-3; TRBD1 agrees at 11 bases. The CDR3 is 16 amino acids. Unmatched junction bases numbered 7, after V lost 6 bases and J lost 2 bases. Germline V gene sequence: CDR1 SGHAT, CDR2 FQNNGV. The DNA for the CDR3 is TGTGCCAGCAGACGTCCGGGACAGGGGGTCACAGATACGCAGTATTTT. Its translation: CASRRPGQGVTDTQYF. The full variable domain, completed using reference TRBV11-2 and TRBJ2-3, is EAGVAQSPRYKIIEKRQSVAFWCNPISGHATLYWYQQILGQGPKLLIQFQNNGVVDDSQLPKDRFSAERLKGVDSTLKIQPAKLEDSAVYLCASRRPGQGVTDTQYFGPGTRLTVL.

This clonotype was counted at least ten times. The chain has TRBV5-6 and TRBJ1-5; no reliable D call. The V end lost 4 bases, the J end lost 4 bases, and 12 bases lay between the germline ends. The CDR3 spans 14 residues. In germline, CDR1 is SGHDT, CDR2 YYEEEE. The CDR3 protein is CASSRGAINQPQHF. Written as DNA, the CDR3 is TGTGCCAGCAGCCGCGGCGCGATTAATCAGCCCCAGCATTTT.

V is TRBV20-1 and J is TRBJ2-7, with 8 bases identical to TRBD2. CDR1 and CDR2 (germline): DFQATT, SNEGSKA (reference sequence). CDR3 length equals 14 residues. V lost 3 bases, J lost 6 bases, and 10 bases stayed unmatched. The CDR3 DNA reads as TGCAGTGCTAGGAAGAGCGGGAGTATTGGCGAGCAGTACTTC. Its protein product is CSARKSGSIGEQYF.

In its sample, this clonotype was seen many times. The J gene is TRBJ2-5, the V gene TRBV2; a possible D gene is TRBD2 (6 bases). V lost 6 bases, J lost 5 bases, and 25 bases lay in between. Germline loops: CDR1 SNHLY, CDR2 FYNNEI. The CDR3 extends over 17 amino acids. CDR3 sequence: CASSVPSWGEFSETQYF. CDR3 in DNA: TGTGCCAGCAGCGTTCCATCGTGGGGGGAATTTTCGGAGACCCAGTACTTC.

There are many counts of this clonotype. The CDR3 sequence is CATQTVNYNEQFF. The CDR3 region has the DNA TGTGCCACCCAGACAGTTAACTACAATGAGCAGTTCTTC. The chain employs TRBV6-2 or TRBV6-3 and TRBJ2-1; D may be TRBD1 (5 bases). The CDR3 totals 13 residues. Germline V CDR1 and CDR2: MNHEY, SVGEGT. V was pared by 10 bases and J by 3 bases, with 13 bases between.

This clonotype appeared many times. The CDR3 region has the DNA TGCAGTGCTAGAGATGGGGGGGAGGGGGACCTGAACACTGAAGCTTTCTTT. Translated: CSARDGGEGDLNTEAFF. This chain connects TRBV20-1 to TRBJ1-1; maybe TRBD1 (6 bases). In germline, CDR1 is DFQATT, CDR2 SNEGSKA (reference sequence). There are 17 residues in the CDR3. The V and J ends lost 0 bases and 0 bases respectively, with 17 bases between them.

The table lists this clonotype with many counts. The V gene is TRBV12-3 or TRBV12-4, the J gene TRBJ2-5; TRBD1 might be the D (5 bases). The CDR3 is made up of 14 amino acids. Trimming shortened V by 2 bases and J by 2 bases, and 9 bases separated the two germline ends. In DNA, the CDR3 is TGTGCCAGCAGTTTAAACAGGCCACAAGAGACCCAGTACTTC. Translation gives CASSLNRPQETQYF.

The rearrangement joins TRBV7-2 to TRBJ2-7, with D perhaps matching TRBD2 (7 bases). This CDR3 spans 15 amino acids. Germline values: CDR1 SGHTA, CDR2 FQGNSA. Trimming took off 1 base at V and 6 bases at J, with 16 bases between the two ends. The CDR3 bases are TGTGCCAGCAGCTTAGGCGGCGGGGGCGAAGGCGAGCAGTACTTC. Amino acid sequence: CASSLGGGGEGEQYF.

In this sample, this clonotype turned up many times. The V gene is TRBV12-3 or TRBV12-4, the J gene TRBJ2-7, with 8 bases aligning to TRBD1. This CDR3 has 15 amino acids. Trimming at V came to 3 bases and at J to 0 bases, leaving 4 bases not matched to a gene. The CDR3 DNA is TGTGCCAGCAGTTTCGGGGGACAGGACTCCTACGAGCAGTACTTC. Protein sequence: CASSFGGQDSYEQYF.